This is a list of T cell receptor beta chains from one sample in a study of blood T cell repertoires in COVID-19. The data were produced by immunoSEQ multiplex PCR, yet TCRdb's version contains in-frame clones alone and is incomplete. The sample carries about 270,000 clones, around nine tenths recorded once. What was sequenced was PBMCs or T cells enriched from blood (not recorded which). These receptor sequences come from a woman aged 60-70 years who had recovered from COVID-19. The CDR3 runs from the conserved cysteine through the conserved F or W. The order of the fields is J gene, clone size, D gene, V gene, CDR3 protein, CDR3 DNA. A D gene is named only where the DNA matches it firmly. Clone size is stated in some rows and not others, as once, few, many or a class when expanded.

j_call: TRBJ2-5; clone_size: NA; d_call: NA; v_call: TRBV3-1/TRBV3-2; cdr3_aa: CASSGTLFETQYF; cdr3_nt: TGTGCCAGCAGCGGGACTCTATTTGAGACCCAGTACTTC
j_call: TRBJ2-7; clone_size: NA; d_call: TRBD1; v_call: TRBV2; cdr3_aa: CASTPGRGRTGVYEQYF; cdr3_nt: TGTGCCAGCACCCCCGGCCGAGGGAGGACAGGGGTCTACGAGCAGTACTTC
j_call: TRBJ2-1; clone_size: NA; d_call: NA; v_call: TRBV27; cdr3_aa: CASSWGVSYNEQFF; cdr3_nt: TGTGCCAGCAGTTGGGGGGTCAGCTACAATGAGCAGTTCTTC
j_call: TRBJ2-3; clone_size: NA; d_call: NA; v_call: TRBV6-5; cdr3_aa: CASSSRDSADTQYF; cdr3_nt: TGTGCCAGCAGTTCCAGGGACTCCGCAGATACGCAGTATTTT
j_call: TRBJ2-3; clone_size: NA; d_call: NA; v_call: TRBV7-9; cdr3_aa: CASSFLYPWLRQGDTQYF; cdr3_nt: TGTGCCAGCAGCTTTCTATACCCTTGGCTACGACAAGGAGATACGCAGTATTTT
j_call: TRBJ2-1; clone_size: NA; d_call: NA; v_call: TRBV19; cdr3_aa: CASSIDYAGYAFF; cdr3_nt: TGTGCCAGTAGTATAGATTACGCGGGGTACGCGTTCTTC
j_call: TRBJ1-2; clone_size: NA; d_call: NA; v_call: TRBV6-1; cdr3_aa: CASSEDGLVVTSGNYGYTF; cdr3_nt: TGTGCCAGCAGTGAAGACGGTTTGGTGGTAACCTCCGGGAACTATGGCTACACCTTC
j_call: TRBJ2-1; clone_size: once; d_call: TRBD1; v_call: TRBV19; cdr3_aa: CASSRGTGESEQFF; cdr3_nt: TGTGCCAGTAGTAGGGGGACAGGGGAGTCTGAGCAGTTCTTC
j_call: TRBJ2-7; clone_size: NA; d_call: TRBD1; v_call: TRBV7-9; cdr3_aa: CASITQGQAYEQYF; cdr3_nt: TGTGCCAGCATCACCCAGGGACAGGCCTACGAGCAGTACTTC
j_call: TRBJ2-7; clone_size: NA; d_call: NA; v_call: TRBV7-7; cdr3_aa: CASSVGSGPTDEQYF; cdr3_nt: TGTGCTAGCAGCGTAGGGAGCGGACCGACGGACGAGCAGTACTTC
j_call: TRBJ2-6; clone_size: NA; d_call: NA; v_call: TRBV10-1; cdr3_aa: CASSGQFGANVLTF; cdr3_nt: TGCGCCAGCAGTGGACAGTTTGGGGCCAACGTCCTGACTTTC
j_call: TRBJ2-3; clone_size: once; d_call: TRBD2; v_call: TRBV7-3; cdr3_aa: CASSLGLAGPTDTQYF; cdr3_nt: TGTGCCAGCAGCTTAGGGCTAGCGGGACCCACAGATACGCAGTATTTT
j_call: TRBJ1-1; clone_size: once; d_call: TRBD1; v_call: TRBV5-1; cdr3_aa: CASSANHRGSGTEAFF; cdr3_nt: TGCGCCAGCAGCGCTAACCACAGGGGAAGTGGAACTGAAGCTTTCTTT
j_call: TRBJ1-2; clone_size: NA; d_call: NA; v_call: TRBV28; cdr3_aa: CASSLRVNYGYTF; cdr3_nt: TGTGCCAGCAGTTTACGGGTTAACTATGGCTACACCTTC
j_call: TRBJ2-7; clone_size: NA; d_call: NA; v_call: TRBV2; cdr3_aa: CASSNYEQYF; cdr3_nt: TGTGCCAGCAGCAACTACGAGCAGTACTTC
j_call: TRBJ1-5; clone_size: NA; d_call: NA; v_call: TRBV5-1; cdr3_aa: CASSLGQRGQPQHF; cdr3_nt: TGCGCCAGCAGCTTGGGCCAGCGGGGGCAGCCCCAGCATTTT
j_call: TRBJ1-5; clone_size: NA; d_call: NA; v_call: TRBV2; cdr3_aa: CASRAEQDQPQHF; cdr3_nt: TGTGCCAGCAGAGCGGAGCAGGATCAGCCCCAGCATTTT
j_call: TRBJ2-1; clone_size: once; d_call: TRBD2; v_call: TRBV7-9; cdr3_aa: CASSPTTSATYNEQFF; cdr3_nt: TGTGCCAGCAGCCCGACCACTAGCGCTACCTACAATGAGCAGTTCTTC
j_call: TRBJ2-1; clone_size: NA; d_call: TRBD2; v_call: TRBV11-3; cdr3_aa: CASSLGGGRAGNEQFF; cdr3_nt: TGTGCCAGCAGCTTAGGAGGCGGGAGGGCCGGGAATGAGCAGTTCTTC
j_call: TRBJ2-1; clone_size: NA; d_call: NA; v_call: TRBV11-2; cdr3_aa: CASSLGRTRVVRNEQFF; cdr3_nt: TGTGCCAGCAGCTTAGGACGGACAAGGGTCGTTAGAAATGAGCAGTTCTTC
j_call: TRBJ1-2; clone_size: NA; d_call: NA; v_call: TRBV15; cdr3_aa: CATSRGQSSYGYTF; cdr3_nt: TGTGCCACCAGCAGAGGACAGTCCTCCTATGGCTACACCTTC
j_call: TRBJ1-1; clone_size: NA; d_call: NA; v_call: TRBV9; cdr3_aa: CASSVVEGGYTEAFF; cdr3_nt: TGTGCCAGCAGCGTAGTCGAGGGGGGGTACACTGAAGCTTTCTTT
j_call: TRBJ1-6; clone_size: NA; d_call: NA; v_call: TRBV5-1; cdr3_aa: CASSLTPEGNSPLHF; cdr3_nt: TGCGCCAGCAGCTTGACACCTGAGGGAAATTCACCCCTCCACTTT
j_call: TRBJ1-1; clone_size: NA; d_call: TRBD1; v_call: TRBV12-5; cdr3_aa: CASGSGQGFTEAFF; cdr3_nt: TGTGCTAGTGGTTCCGGACAGGGTTTCACTGAAGCTTTCTTT
j_call: TRBJ2-3; clone_size: NA; d_call: NA; v_call: TRBV6-5; cdr3_aa: CASTTEHTDTQYF; cdr3_nt: TGTGCCAGTACTACCGAACACACAGATACGCAGTATTTT
j_call: TRBJ1-1; clone_size: NA; d_call: TRBD1; v_call: TRBV18; cdr3_aa: CASSPRQGGLGTEAFF; cdr3_nt: TGTGCCAGCTCACCAAGACAGGGGGGTCTGGGCACTGAAGCTTTCTTT
j_call: TRBJ2-1; clone_size: few; d_call: TRBD2; v_call: TRBV7-3; cdr3_aa: CASSWLAGGSYNEQFF; cdr3_nt: TGTGCCAGCAGCTGGTTAGCGGGAGGATCCTACAATGAGCAGTTCTTC
j_call: TRBJ1-2; clone_size: NA; d_call: NA; v_call: TRBV12-3/TRBV12-4; cdr3_aa: CASSVGGQRGYTF; cdr3_nt: TGTGCCAGCAGTGTGGGCGGGCAACGTGGCTACACCTTC
j_call: TRBJ2-7; clone_size: few; d_call: NA; v_call: TRBV6-5; cdr3_aa: CASSYSGEQYF; cdr3_nt: TGTGCCAGCAGTTACTCCGGCGAGCAGTACTTC
j_call: TRBJ2-7; clone_size: NA; d_call: TRBD2; v_call: TRBV9; cdr3_aa: CASSVGSRTRTYEQYF; cdr3_nt: TGTGCCAGCAGCGTAGGAAGCCGGACTAGAACCTACGAGCAGTACTTC
j_call: TRBJ1-5; clone_size: NA; d_call: NA; v_call: TRBV3-1/TRBV3-2; cdr3_aa: CASSHRREPQHF; cdr3_nt: TGTGCCAGCAGCCACCGACGGGAGCCCCAGCATTTT
j_call: TRBJ2-5; clone_size: NA; d_call: TRBD1; v_call: TRBV6-6; cdr3_aa: CASRQQGGGTQYF; cdr3_nt: TGTGCCAGCAGGCAACAGGGGGGAGGGACCCAGTACTTC
j_call: TRBJ1-1; clone_size: NA; d_call: NA; v_call: TRBV18; cdr3_aa: CASTREGWDTEAFF; cdr3_nt: TGTGCCAGCACTCGGGAGGGCTGGGACACTGAAGCTTTCTTT
j_call: TRBJ1-3; clone_size: NA; d_call: TRBD1; v_call: TRBV29-1; cdr3_aa: CSVGDRGLNTIYF; cdr3_nt: TGCAGCGTTGGGGACAGGGGGCTAAACACCATATATTTT
j_call: TRBJ1-1; clone_size: NA; d_call: NA; v_call: TRBV11-1; cdr3_aa: CASRKQGNTEAFF; cdr3_nt: TGTGCCAGCAGGAAACAGGGCAACACTGAAGCTTTCTTT
j_call: TRBJ2-5; clone_size: NA; d_call: NA; v_call: TRBV5-1; cdr3_aa: CASSFGRGNGETQYF; cdr3_nt: TGCGCCAGCAGCTTTGGCAGGGGAAACGGGGAGACCCAGTACTTC
j_call: TRBJ2-5; clone_size: NA; d_call: NA; v_call: TRBV12-3/TRBV12-4; cdr3_aa: CATRWGAEETQYF; cdr3_nt: TGTGCCACTCGGTGGGGAGCTGAGGAGACCCAGTACTTC
j_call: TRBJ1-1; clone_size: NA; d_call: NA; v_call: TRBV2; cdr3_aa: CASRGDKAPEAFF; cdr3_nt: TGTGCCAGCAGGGGGGACAAAGCCCCTGAAGCTTTCTTT
j_call: TRBJ2-1; clone_size: NA; d_call: NA; v_call: TRBV7-9; cdr3_aa: CASSPARGGGPGNEQFF; cdr3_nt: TGTGCCAGCAGCCCCGCTAGGGGGGGAGGGCCGGGGAATGAGCAGTTCTTC
j_call: TRBJ2-3; clone_size: once; d_call: TRBD2; v_call: TRBV9; cdr3_aa: CASNLAGVADTQYF; cdr3_nt: TGTGCCAGCAATCTAGCGGGAGTGGCAGATACGCAGTATTTT
j_call: TRBJ2-7; clone_size: NA; d_call: NA; v_call: TRBV19; cdr3_aa: CASSISQGREQYF; cdr3_nt: TGTGCCAGTAGTATTAGTCAGGGGCGGGAGCAGTACTTC
j_call: TRBJ2-4; clone_size: NA; d_call: NA; v_call: TRBV11-2; cdr3_aa: CASSTDLPQFGAKNIQYF; cdr3_nt: TGTGCCAGCAGTACCGACCTCCCCCAATTCGGGGCCAAAAACATTCAGTACTTC
j_call: TRBJ2-3; clone_size: NA; d_call: TRBD2; v_call: TRBV7-3; cdr3_aa: CASSPRLAGGTDTQYF; cdr3_nt: TGTGCCAGCAGCCCCAGACTAGCGGGGGGCACAGATACGCAGTATTTT
j_call: TRBJ1-5; clone_size: NA; d_call: TRBD1; v_call: TRBV6-6; cdr3_aa: CASSATGENQPQHF; cdr3_nt: TGTGCCAGCAGTGCCACAGGGGAGAATCAGCCCCAGCATTTT
j_call: TRBJ1-3; clone_size: NA; d_call: TRBD1; v_call: TRBV7-8; cdr3_aa: CASSLRQGANTIYF; cdr3_nt: TGTGCCAGCAGCTTAAGGCAGGGGGCGAACACCATATATTTT
j_call: TRBJ2-1; clone_size: NA; d_call: TRBD1; v_call: TRBV2; cdr3_aa: CASSAQGALNEQFF; cdr3_nt: TGTGCCAGCAGTGCCCAGGGGGCGCTTAATGAGCAGTTCTTC
j_call: TRBJ1-2; clone_size: once; d_call: NA; v_call: TRBV28; cdr3_aa: CASSPREKTNYGYTF; cdr3_nt: TGTGCCAGCAGTCCGCGGGAGAAGACTAACTATGGCTACACCTTC
j_call: TRBJ2-2; clone_size: NA; d_call: TRBD1; v_call: TRBV19; cdr3_aa: CASRRQGDTGELFF; cdr3_nt: TGTGCCAGTCGCAGACAGGGGGACACCGGGGAGCTGTTTTTT
j_call: TRBJ1-6; clone_size: NA; d_call: TRBD1; v_call: TRBV27; cdr3_aa: CASSLSGTGESPLHF; cdr3_nt: TGTGCCAGCAGTTTATCCGGGACAGGGGAATCACCCCTCCACTTT
j_call: TRBJ1-2; clone_size: NA; d_call: NA; v_call: TRBV9; cdr3_aa: CASSVYSANYGYTF; cdr3_nt: TGTGCCAGCAGCGTTTATTCCGCTAACTATGGCTACACCTTC
j_call: TRBJ2-5; clone_size: NA; d_call: TRBD1; v_call: TRBV24-1; cdr3_aa: CATSDPGQGQETQYF; cdr3_nt: TGTGCCACCAGTGACCCCGGACAGGGCCAAGAGACCCAGTACTTC
j_call: TRBJ1-2; clone_size: NA; d_call: NA; v_call: TRBV5-1; cdr3_aa: CASSLGSGHYGYTF; cdr3_nt: TGCGCCAGCAGCTTGGGATCAGGCCACTATGGCTACACCTTC
j_call: TRBJ2-5; clone_size: NA; d_call: TRBD1; v_call: TRBV9; cdr3_aa: CASSVEGGFRETQYF; cdr3_nt: TGTGCCAGCAGCGTAGAAGGGGGCTTCCGGGAGACCCAGTACTTC
j_call: TRBJ2-1; clone_size: NA; d_call: TRBD2; v_call: TRBV5-1; cdr3_aa: CASSELAGGPGGNEQFF; cdr3_nt: TGCGCCAGCAGCGAGTTAGCGGGAGGGCCCGGGGGGAATGAGCAGTTCTTC
j_call: TRBJ1-1; clone_size: NA; d_call: NA; v_call: TRBV4-1; cdr3_aa: CASSRAEGNRNTEAFF; cdr3_nt: TGCGCCAGCAGCCGGGCCGAGGGAAATCGGAACACTGAAGCTTTCTTT